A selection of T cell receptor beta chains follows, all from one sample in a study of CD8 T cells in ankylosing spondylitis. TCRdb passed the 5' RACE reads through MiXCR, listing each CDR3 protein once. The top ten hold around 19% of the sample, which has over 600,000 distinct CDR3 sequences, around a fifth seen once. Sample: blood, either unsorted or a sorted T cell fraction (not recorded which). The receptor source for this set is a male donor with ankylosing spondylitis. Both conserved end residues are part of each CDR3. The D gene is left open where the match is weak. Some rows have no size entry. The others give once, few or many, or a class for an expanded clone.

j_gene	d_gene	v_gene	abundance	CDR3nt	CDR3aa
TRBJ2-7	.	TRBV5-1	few	TGCGCCAGCAGCTTGGGTATCGGCGAGCAGTACTTC	CASSLGIGEQYF
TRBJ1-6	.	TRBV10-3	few	TGTGCCATCAGTGAGTCGCAACAGGGTGGTTCACCCCTCCACTTT	CAISESQQGGSPLHF
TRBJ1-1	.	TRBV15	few	TGTGCCACCAGCAGAGAGGTAGTAAGGAACACTGAAGCTTTCTTT	CATSREVVRNTEAFF
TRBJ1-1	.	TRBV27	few	TGTGCCAGCAGTCATCCGGGACAGAACACTGAAGCTTTCTTT	CASSHPGQNTEAFF
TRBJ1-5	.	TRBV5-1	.	TGCGCCAGCAGCATCGGGACGGATCAGCCCCAGCATTTT	CASSIGTDQPQHF
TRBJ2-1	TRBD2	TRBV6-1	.	TGTGCCAGCAGTGCCCAGGGGTGGACTAGCGGGTACAATGAGCAGTTCTTC	CASSAQGWTSGYNEQFF
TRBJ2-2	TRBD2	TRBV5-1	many	TGCGCCAGCAGCTTTACTAGCGGATACACCGGGGAGCTGTTTTTT	CASSFTSGYTGELFF
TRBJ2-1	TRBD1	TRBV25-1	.	TGTGCCAGCAGTGATCCTAACAGGGGGAGTGAGCAGTTCTTC	CASSDPNRGSEQFF
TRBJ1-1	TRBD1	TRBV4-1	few	TGCGCCAGCAGCCAAGATGGACAGGACCTGTTCATGAACACTGAAGCTTTCTTT	CASSQDGQDLFMNTEAFF
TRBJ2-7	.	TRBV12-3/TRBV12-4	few	TGTGCCAGCAGCCGGCTAGGTGGCGGGAAAGACGAGCAGTACTTC	CASSRLGGGKDEQYF
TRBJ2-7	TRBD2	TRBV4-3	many	TGCGCCAGCAGCCAAGACCTGGGACTAGGGTCCTACGAGCAGTACTTC	CASSQDLGLGSYEQYF
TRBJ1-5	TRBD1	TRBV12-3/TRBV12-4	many	TGTGCCAGCAGTCGAACAGGGGGGAGTGAACGGCCCCAGCATTTT	CASSRTGGSERPQHF
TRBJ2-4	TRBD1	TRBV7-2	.	TGTGCCAGCAGCTCGGGGACAGGGAGGGCCAAAAACATTCAGTACTTC	CASSSGTGRAKNIQYF
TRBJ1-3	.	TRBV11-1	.	TGTGCCAGCAGCTCGAGATCTGGAAACACCATATATTTT	CASSSRSGNTIYF
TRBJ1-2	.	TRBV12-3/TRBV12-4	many	TGTGCCAGCAGTTTAAGTTTAGGTGGGGGCCATGGCTACACCTTC	CASSLSLGGGHGYTF
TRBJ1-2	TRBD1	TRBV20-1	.	TGCAGTGCTAGACAGGGGGTCTATGGCTACACCTTC	CSARQGVYGYTF
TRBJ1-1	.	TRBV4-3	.	TGCGCCAGCAGCCAAGACAGGCTAAACACTGAAGCTTTCTTT	CASSQDRLNTEAFF
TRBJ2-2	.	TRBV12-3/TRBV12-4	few	TGTGCCAGCAGTCGAGGACAGCGACCGAACACCGGGGAGCTGTTTTTT	CASSRGQRPNTGELFF
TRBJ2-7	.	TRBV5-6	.	TGTGCCAGCAGCGTCGGAGGGACCTACGAGCAGTACTTC	CASSVGGTYEQYF
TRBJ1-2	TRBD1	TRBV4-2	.	TGTGCCAGCAGCCAAAGGTCGATACAGGGGGCGCTTAGGGGCTACACCTTC	CASSQRSIQGALRGYTF
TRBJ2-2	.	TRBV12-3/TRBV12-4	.	TGTGCCAGCAGTGACGGACTATTGGCCGGGGAGCTGTTTTTT	CASSDGLLAGELFF
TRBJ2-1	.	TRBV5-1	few	TGCGCCAGCAGCCCTGGGGGACAATGGGGTGAGCAGTTCTTC	CASSPGGQWGEQFF
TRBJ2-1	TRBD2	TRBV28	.	TGTGCCAGCAGTCAAATTCTAGCGGGCGATGAGCAGTTCTTC	CASSQILAGDEQFF
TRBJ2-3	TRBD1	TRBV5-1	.	TGCGCCAGCAGCCACAGGGACAGTTGGTGGTATTTT	CASSHRDSWWYF
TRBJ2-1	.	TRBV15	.	TGTGCCACCAGCACAGAGGGGAATCGCCTGTACAATGAGCAGTTCTTC	CATSTEGNRLYNEQFF
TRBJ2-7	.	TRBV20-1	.	TGCAGTGCCACCCCGATCGGCGGGTACTACGAGCAGTACTTC	CSATPIGGYYEQYF
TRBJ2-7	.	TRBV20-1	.	TGCAGTGCTGAGGACCCGGGACTTCGAGTGGATCAGTACTTC	CSAEDPGLRVDQYF
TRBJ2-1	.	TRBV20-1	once	TGCAGTGTCTTGGGCCGAACCGGGGATGAGCAGTTCTTC	CSVLGRTGDEQFF
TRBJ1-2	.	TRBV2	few	TGTGCCAGCAGTGAACAGGTAGCTAACTATGGCTACACCTTC	CASSEQVANYGYTF
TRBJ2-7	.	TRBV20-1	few	TGCAGTGCTAGTTACCGGGACAACACCTACGAGCAGTACTTC	CSASYRDNTYEQYF
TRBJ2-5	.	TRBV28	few	TGTGCCAGCAGTAGCCCCCGGACACGGACCCAAGAGACCCAGTACTTC	CASSSPRTRTQETQYF
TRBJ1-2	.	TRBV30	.	TGTGCCTGGAGCCGGGATTACTCCTATGGCTACACCTTC	CAWSRDYSYGYTF
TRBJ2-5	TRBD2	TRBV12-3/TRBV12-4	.	TGTGCCAGCAGTCCCGACTGGGTAGCGGGGCTAGAGACCCAGTACTTC	CASSPDWVAGLETQYF
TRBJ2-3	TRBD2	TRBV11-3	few	TGTGCCAGCAGCTCCCCGGGGGGGCAGGCAGATACGCAGTATTTT	CASSSPGGQADTQYF
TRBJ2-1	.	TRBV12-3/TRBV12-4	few	TGTGCCAGCAGTTTGGACCAGAGTCTCGTGCAGTTCTTC	CASSLDQSLVQFF